In its sample, the clone carrying this TCR beta chain was seen a few times. The ends were cut back, 9 bases at V and 1 base at J, with 18 bases in the middle. The CDR3 consists of 16 residues. Per the germline V gene, CDR1 is KGHDR and CDR2 is SFDVKD. Methods used by the authors: Scientists estimated how many nucleated cells there were by amplifying reference gene primers. Here immunoSEQ multiplex PCR was the method, and the copy in TCRdb shows in-frame clones only, minus some. V and J calls and clone size are copied from that table; D and trimming were computed from the DNA. Seen here are 25,000 to 30,000 clones, 85% observed once, and the top ten hold roughly a quarter. These data originate in a study of blood T cell repertoires in COVID-19. Study-level information: Sample material is recorded as cDNA or gDNA derived from T cells, B-cell-depleted T cells, or PBMCs.

Sequenced input: peripheral blood. The sequence derives from a human donor in a cohort sampled during active COVID-19. The chain joins TRBV24-1 to TRBJ1-5; TRBD1 might be the D (5 bases). CDR3: CATLPLGGESNQPQHF. CDR3 DNA sequence: TGTGCCACCCTCCCCTTGGGGGGAGAGAGCAATCAGCCCCAGCATTTT.